This passage covers 27 T cell receptor beta chains from one sample sequenced in a study of long-term antiretroviral therapy in people with HIV. The assay used was immunoSEQ (version v3.0), run at survey level. TCRdb's copy holds only in-frame clones and misses some; the assay was immunoSEQ multiplex PCR. The data contain about 11,000 clones, around four fifths of them seen just once; the ten biggest clones take up over 15%. Sequenced here: unsorted PBMCs, sampled at the start of antiretroviral therapy, before treatment. The receptors come from a man aged 25-40 years with HIV.

Points on this clone: The germline gene is not matched at one end of the junction; a read error may be the cause. The V call is TRBV11-2, the J call TRBJ2-1; TRBD2 might be the D (6 bases). Germline-derived CDR1 and CDR2 are SGHAT and FQNNGV. The CDR3 totals 15 residues. CDR3 in amino acids: CASSLLWDSNNEQFF. In DNA, the CDR3 is TGTGCCAGCAGCTTACTGTGGGACTCCAACAATGAGCAGTTCTTC.

This clone has only a few counts. The DNA of the CDR3 is TGTGCCTGGAGCGGGAGTTCGGCCTACGAGCAGTACTTC. Translating it yields CAWSGSSAYEQYF. The rearrangement joins TRBV30 to TRBJ2-7; tentatively, D is TRBD2 (6 bases). The germline V and J ends were trimmed by 3 bases and 2 bases, with 11 bases remaining between them. The CDR3 covers 13 residues. Germline assignment: CDR1 GTSNPN and CDR2 SVGIG (reference sequence).

The chain links TRBV5-1 to TRBJ2-5, with D uncertain. CDR1 and CDR2 (germline): SGHRS, YFSETQ. V lost 0 bases to trimming and J lost 5 bases, with 8 bases between them. The CDR3 is 13 amino acids. The CDR3, as DNA: TGCGCCAGCAGCTTGGTGGACCCCGAGACCCAGTACTTC. This translates into CASSLVDPETQYF.

This clone is classed as medium-sized. The V call is TRBV28, the J call TRBJ1-1; D is ambiguous. The CDR3 loop spans 13 amino acids. Germline assignment: CDR1 MDHEN and CDR2 SYDVKM. Trimming took off 1 base at V and 4 bases at J, with 7 bases between the two ends. DNA of the CDR3: TGTGCCAGCAGTTTATCCCCGGTCACTGAAGCTTTCTTT. Its translation is CASSLSPVTEAFF.

This clone was counted between two and nine times. The gene calls are TRBV9 and TRBJ2-3, with 10 bases aligning to TRBD2. V trimming: 0 bases; J trimming: 5 bases; junction bases outside the gene matches: 9. The CDR3 has 17 residues. The germline gives CDR1 SGDLS, CDR2 YYNGEE. CDR3 in amino acids: CASSVVGLASGRDTQYF. The CDR3 nucleotides are TGTGCCAGCAGCGTAGTTGGTTTAGCTAGCGGGAGAGATACGCAGTATTTT.

This chain joins TRBV18 and TRBJ2-3; D gene uncertain. From germline, CDR1 is KGHSH and CDR2 LQKENI. The CDR3 extends over 12 amino acids. V was cut by 0 bases and J by 6 bases, with 4 bases left in between. The CDR3 reads CASSPPGDTQYF. The CDR3 DNA reads TGTGCCAGCTCACCACCAGGGGATACGCAGTATTTT.

The chain joins TRBV5-1 to TRBJ2-2; possibly TRBD2 for D (6 bases). The CDR3 runs 17 residues. V lost 1 base, J lost 2 bases, and 15 bases lay in between. Germline-derived CDR1 and CDR2 are SGHRS and YFSETQ. CDR3 DNA: TGCGCCAGCAGCTTGCCGAGGAACGGGGGAAACACCGGGGAGCTGTTTTTT. Its protein product is CASSLPRNGGNTGELFF.

This clone is categorized as large. The chain couples TRBV25-1 to TRBJ1-4; D is uncertain. The germline V gene encodes CDR1 MGHDK and CDR2 SYGVNS. Trimming took off 0 bases at V and 0 bases at J, with 8 bases between the two ends. The CDR3 has 16 amino acids. CDR3 nucleotides: TGTGCCAGCAGTGAATACCCAGTTGCAACTAATGAAAAACTGTTTTTT. This translates into CASSEYPVATNEKLFF.

The V gene is TRBV2, the J gene TRBJ2-7; TRBD2 aligns across 7 bases. J lost 0 bases, V lost 1 base, and 9 bases had no gene match. The CDR3 runs to 17 residues. The germline gives CDR1 SNHLY, CDR2 FYNNEI. The CDR3 here is CASSEVVSGPSSYEQYF. The CDR3 DNA is TGTGCCAGCAGTGAAGTGGTTAGCGGGCCGAGCTCCTACGAGCAGTACTTC.

The rearrangement links TRBV18 to TRBJ2-3; unclear D gene. Trimming left V 6 bases short and J 4 bases short, with 8 bases between. Germline assignment: CDR1 KGHSH and CDR2 LQKENI. The CDR3 runs to 12 residues. The CDR3 region has the DNA TGTGCCAGCTCTACCCTAGCAGATACGCAGTATTTT. Protein: CASSTLADTQYF.

The chain joins TRBV9 to TRBJ2-5; D is possibly TRBD1 or TRBD2 (5 bases each). Trimming pared 3 bases from V and 4 bases from J, leaving 19 bases between. Germline values: CDR1 SGDLS, CDR2 YYNGEE. The CDR3 spans 16 residues. The chain's CDR3 is CASSGSLAGSLETQYF. For the CDR3, the DNA is TGTGCCAGCAGCGGGAGTCTAGCAGGGTCATTAGAGACCCAGTACTTC.

This chain connects TRBV5-4 to TRBJ1-1, with D possibly matching TRBD1 (5 bases). The V gene lost 9 bases and the J gene lost 6 bases, with 15 bases spanning the gap. The CDR3 runs to 12 residues. Germline CDR1 is SGHNT and CDR2 is YYREEE (reference sequence). CDR3 amino acids: CATWTGTAEAFF. CDR3 nucleotide sequence: TGTGCCACCTGGACCGGGACCGCTGAAGCTTTCTTT.

The sample holds one count of this clone. The rearrangement links TRBV19 to TRBJ2-1; 8 bases align to TRBD1. V dropped 3 bases and J dropped 1; count of bases not matched to a gene: 11. The CDR3 contains 18 residues. Germline-derived CDR1 and CDR2 are LNHDA and SQIVND (reference sequence). DNA for the CDR3: TGTGCCAGTAGTATTTCGGCCGGGACAGGCCTTTCCTACAATGAGCAGTTCTTC. As protein: CASSISAGTGLSYNEQFF.

The chain joins TRBV11-2 to TRBJ2-3; no definite D call. CDR3 length: 14 residues. V gave up 5 bases and J gave up 6 bases, with 15 bases separating them. Germline CDR1 and CDR2: SGHAT and FQNNGV. CDR3 bases: TGTGCCAGCAGCCAAGTCATTCCCGAGGATACGCAGTATTTT. Protein: CASSQVIPEDTQYF.

This clone was recorded a few times. The chain links TRBV5-4 to TRBJ2-7, with TRBD2 matching 8 bases. Germline V lookup: CDR1 SGHNT, CDR2 YYREEE (reference sequence). The V gene end was trimmed by 4 bases and the J gene end by 0 bases; junction bases not matched to a gene: 3. There are 14 residues in the CDR3. The CDR3 bases are TGTGCCAGCAGCCGCGGACTAGCCTCCTACGAGCAGTACTTC. It is translated as CASSRGLASYEQYF.

The chain couples TRBV11-2 to TRBJ2-1; 8 bases fit TRBD2. Per germline, CDR1 SGHAT and CDR2 FQNNGV. The CDR3 spans 17 residues. V gave up 3 bases and J gave up 8 bases; unmatched junction bases: 15. As DNA, the CDR3 is TGTGCCAGCAGCTTTGAGGTCCGGTTTAGCGGGAACTATGAGCAGTTCTTC. It codes for CASSFEVRFSGNYEQFF.

The gene calls are TRBV5-6 and TRBJ1-1; D is ambiguous. Germline V CDR1 and CDR2: SGHDT, YYEEEE. This CDR3 contains 15 residues. Trimming took 4 bases from V and 5 from J, leaving 18 bases between them. CDR3 in DNA: TGTGCCAGCAGCCTCTCCCAACGCGGGTGGACTGAAGCTTTCTTT. It yields the protein CASSLSQRGWTEAFF. The variable domain in full, completed from reference TRBV5-6 and TRBJ1-1, reads DAGVTQSPTHLIKTRGQQVTLRCSPKSGHDTVSWYQQALGQGPQFIFQYYEEEERQRGNFPDRFSGHQFPNYSSELNVNALLLGDSALYLCASSLSQRGWTEAFFGQGTRLTVV.

There are a few counts of this clone. The rearrangement uses TRBV7-6 and TRBJ1-1, with D unresolved. With 1 base removed from V and 0 bases from J, the gap between germline ends came to 15 bases. The CDR3 is 17 amino acids. From germline, CDR1 is SGHVS and CDR2 FNYEAQ. In DNA, the CDR3 is TGTGCCAGCAGCTTAGGTGGAGTTGGGGTGATGAACACTGAAGCTTTCTTT. Translation: CASSLGGVGVMNTEAFF.

The chain has TRBV7-2 and TRBJ1-4, with no clear D. The CDR3 runs 18 residues. V was cut by 5 bases and J by 4 bases, with 23 bases left in between. Germline assignment: CDR1 SGHTA and CDR2 FQGNSA. The CDR3: CASSLMTPLGIGNEKLFF. The CDR3 region has the DNA TGTGCCAGCAGCCTGATGACCCCGTTGGGTATTGGTAATGAAAAACTGTTTTTT.

The chain links TRBV2 to TRBJ2-7; D gene ambiguous. The V gene's germline CDR1 is SNHLY and CDR2 FYNNEI. Between the trimmed V and J ends, which lost 3 bases and 4 bases, there was a span of 16 bases. The CDR3 loop spans 15 amino acids. CDR3 nucleotides: TGTGCCAGCAGTGAGGACCCCTCAGGAAGGTACGAGCAGTACTTC. As protein: CASSEDPSGRYEQYF.

The chain has TRBV7-8 and TRBJ2-5; D not resolved. Germline CDR1 and CDR2: SGHVS and FQNEAQ. V lost 3 bases and J 5 bases, leaving 10 bases between the germline ends. This CDR3 is built from 13 residues. The CDR3 here is CASSFGASETQYF. Written as DNA, the CDR3 is TGTGCCAGCAGCTTTGGAGCTAGTGAGACCCAGTACTTC.

This chain uses TRBV5-1 with TRBJ1-2; a possible D gene is TRBD1 (5 bases). Germline V lookup: CDR1 SGHRS, CDR2 YFSETQ. V was cut by 0 bases and J by 8 bases, with 14 bases left in between. The CDR3 loop spans 14 amino acids. CDR3 sequence reads: CASSLAGGELGYTF. The CDR3 bases are TGCGCCAGCAGCTTGGCCGGGGGGGAATTGGGCTACACCTTC.

The V and J genes are TRBV6-1 and TRBJ1-1; 7 bases are shared with TRBD1. Germline lookup yields CDR1 MNHNS and CDR2 SASEGT. CDR3 length: 14 amino acids. Trimming cost V 3 bases and J 5 bases; bases outside gene matches: 6. The CDR3 loop is CASSELGGGTEAFF. The CDR3 nucleotides read TGTGCCAGCAGTGAGTTAGGGGGCGGAACTGAAGCTTTCTTT.

The chain joins TRBV12-5 to TRBJ2-3; weak D call: TRBD1 (6 bases). The germline V and J ends were trimmed by 7 bases and 0 bases, with 11 bases remaining between them. CDR1 is LGHNT, CDR2 FRNRAP, per germline. The CDR3 extends over 14 amino acids. CDR3 sequence reads: CASALDRSTDTQYF. CDR3 nucleotide sequence: TGTGCTAGTGCCCTTGACAGGAGCACAGATACGCAGTATTTT.

The table lists this clone with a count of one. The rearrangement joins TRBV19 to TRBJ1-1; the D gene is possibly TRBD1 (6 bases). The V gene lost 6 bases and the J gene lost 0 bases, with 17 bases spanning the gap. Germline V lookup: CDR1 LNHDA, CDR2 SQIVND (reference sequence). This CDR3 is 16 amino acids long. The CDR3 sequence: CASRKGGATMNTEAFF. The CDR3 DNA sequence: TGTGCCAGTAGAAAGGGGGGGGCGACTATGAACACTGAAGCTTTCTTT.

This CDR3 is CASSDGSYNEQFF. The CDR3, as DNA: TGTGCCAGCAGTGACGGGTCCTACAATGAGCAGTTCTTC. This rearrangement joins TRBV25-1 to TRBJ2-1; D gene ambiguous. The CDR3 has 13 residues. Deletions cut 3 bases from V and 1 base from J, with 4 bases between. Germline V gene sequence: CDR1 MGHDK, CDR2 SYGVNS.

The chain has TRBV10-2 and TRBJ1-1, with 9 positions matching TRBD1. The CDR3 contains 13 residues. V dropped 5 bases and J dropped 4; count of bases not matched to a gene: 2. Germline values: CDR1 WSHSY, CDR2 SAAADI. In DNA form, the CDR3 reads TGCGCCAGCAGTTTGGACAGGGGCACTGAAGCTTTCTTT. Encoded protein: CASSLDRGTEAFF.